Listed here are 20 T cell receptor beta chains from one sample, sequenced in a study of Graves' ophthalmopathy and Graves' hyperthyroidism. RNA transcripts served as template for amplifying TCR beta CDR3 sequences. Following a first-round RT-PCR that used HTBI primers, a second-round multiplex PCR was carried out. One entry per CDR3 protein, called by TCRdb with MiXCR from the multiplex PCR reads. The table records roughly 500,000 distinct CDR3 sequences, approximately 14% of them present only once. The source material was blood. The receptors were gathered from a woman aged 25 to 39 with Graves' ophthalmopathy.

This clonotype came up many times. The chain joins TRBV12-3 or TRBV12-4 to TRBJ2-2; no clear D. The CDR3 is 14 amino acids. The ends were cut back, 1 base at V and 1 base at J, with 4 bases in the middle. The CDR3 nucleotides read TGTGCCAGCAGTTTAGTCGGGAACACCGGGGAGCTGTTTTTT. As protein: CASSLVGNTGELFF.

In this sample, this clonotype turned up many times. V usage is TRBV6-5 and J usage is TRBJ2-4; tentatively, D is TRBD1 (6 bases). Germline CDR1 and CDR2: MNHEY and SVGAGI. Trimming shortened V by 7 bases and J by 0 bases, and 13 bases separated the two germline ends. The CDR3 sequence is 15 residues long. CDR3 in DNA: TGTGCCAGCAAGCGAACAGGGATAGCCAAAAACATTCAGTACTTC. Translated: CASKRTGIAKNIQYF.

There are many counts of this clonotype. This chain connects TRBV10-3 to TRBJ1-1; TRBD1 might be the D (6 bases). This CDR3 comprises 15 residues. CDR1 ENHRY and CDR2 SYGVKD come from the germline V gene. The V gene lost 7 bases and the J gene lost 3 bases, with 18 bases spanning the gap. CDR3 loop: CAIKIRNEGDTEAFF. In DNA, the CDR3 is TGTGCCATCAAGATCAGGAACGAGGGGGACACTGAAGCTTTCTTT.

The V gene is TRBV3-1, the J gene TRBJ1-1, with 10 bases matching TRBD1. CDR1 LGHDT and CDR2 YNNKEL come from the germline V gene (reference sequence). This CDR3 is built from 15 residues. With V trimmed by 3 bases and J by 5 bases, 6 bases remained unmatched. CDR3 coding DNA: TGTGCCAGCAGCCAGGGGACAGGGGCATGGACTGAAGCTTTCTTT. This codes for CASSQGTGAWTEAFF.

This clonotype was detected ten times or more. The V call is TRBV6-1, the J call TRBJ2-7; 9 bases agree with TRBD1. Germline-derived CDR1 and CDR2 are MNHNS and SASEGT. The CDR3 sequence is 11 residues long. V was pared by 2 bases and J by 13 bases, with 3 bases of the junction left unmatched. CDR3 nucleotide sequence: TGTGCCAGCAGTGAAAGACAGGGGGACTACTTC. Its translation: CASSERQGDYF.

This clonotype was detected a few times. The gene calls are TRBV7-8 and TRBJ2-5; 9 bases map to TRBD2. J lost 2 bases, V lost 6 bases, and 28 bases had no gene match. The CDR3 length is 22 residues. In germline, CDR1 is SGHVS, CDR2 FQNEAQ. The CDR3 sequence: CASSSSVQWVAGARNLQETQYF. Written as DNA, the CDR3 is TGTGCCAGCAGTAGCTCCGTACAGTGGGTAGCGGGGGCTCGAAACCTTCAAGAGACCCAGTACTTC.

This clonotype was observed at least ten times. V gene TRBV28 combines with J gene TRBJ1-1; a weak D match, TRBD1 (6 bases). V lost 1 base, J lost 0 bases, and 9 bases lay in between. The CDR3 sequence is 15 residues long. Germline V gene data show CDR1 as MDHEN and CDR2 as SYDVKM. The CDR3 loop reads CASSLSQGLNTEAFF. The CDR3 bases are TGTGCCAGCAGTTTATCGCAGGGGCTGAACACTGAAGCTTTCTTT.

The chain joins TRBV9 to TRBJ1-3; D might be TRBD1 (6 bases). This CDR3 has 16 residues. V was trimmed by 4 bases and J by 2 bases, leaving 16 bases between them. Germline V gives CDR1 SGDLS, CDR2 YYNGEE. This CDR3 is CASSLLGGGTGNTIYF. The DNA of the CDR3 is TGTGCCAGCAGCCTCCTAGGGGGGGGCACTGGAAACACCATATATTTT.

This clonotype was observed at least ten times. This sequence joins TRBV25-1 and TRBJ1-1; D is perhaps TRBD1 (6 bases). CDR1 is MGHDK, CDR2 SYGVNS, per germline. The V end was cut by 8 bases, the J end by 5 bases, with 21 bases between. The CDR3 is made up of 15 amino acids. The CDR3 sequence: CASSLGVQGQTEAFF. Written as DNA, the CDR3 is TGTGCCAGCTCCCTAGGGGTCCAGGGGCAGACTGAAGCTTTCTTT.

This clonotype has ten or more counts. As DNA, the CDR3 is TGTGCCAGCAGCTCCCAGTCTAGCGGGAGTTTGTACGAGCAGTACTTC. Protein: CASSSQSSGSLYEQYF. The chain is built from TRBV7-8 and TRBJ2-7; TRBD2 agrees at 10 bases. The CDR3 totals 16 residues. The J segment lost 4 bases and the V segment lost 4 bases, leaving 10 bases of the junction unmatched. Germline CDR1 is SGHVS and CDR2 is FQNEAQ.

This clonotype was seen many times. V is TRBV11-2 and J is TRBJ2-7, with D maybe TRBD2 (6 bases). V lost 2 bases to trimming and J lost 9 bases, with 8 bases between them. The CDR3 contains 11 residues. The V gene's germline CDR1 is SGHAT and CDR2 FQNNGV. The CDR3 loop reads CASSLMEGQYF. CDR3 coding DNA: TGTGCCAGCAGCTTAATGGAGGGGCAGTACTTC.

This clonotype was found many times. Written as DNA, the CDR3 is TGTGCCAGCAGCCAAGCGTCCCGGGGGAACACTGAAGCTTTCTTT. It encodes CASSQASRGNTEAFF. The chain couples TRBV3-1 to TRBJ1-1, with no clear D. CDR1 and CDR2 (germline): LGHDT, YNNKEL (reference sequence). The V and J ends lost 1 base and 1 base respectively, with 10 bases between them. The CDR3 extends over 15 amino acids.

The V gene is TRBV28, the J gene TRBJ1-1, with 7 bases aligning to TRBD1. The CDR3 length is 15 residues. CDR1 is MDHEN, CDR2 SYDVKM, per germline. Unmatched junction bases numbered 14, after V lost 7 bases and J lost 6 bases. In DNA form, the CDR3 reads TGTGCCAGCATCCATTTACAGGGGAGGGGGGCTGAAGCTTTCTTT. It translates to CASIHLQGRGAEAFF.

The chain joins TRBV28 to TRBJ2-6; unclear D gene. The CDR3 loop spans 16 amino acids. Germline V gives CDR1 MDHEN, CDR2 SYDVKM. V gave up 5 bases and J gave up 0 bases, with 11 bases separating them. The CDR3: CASSPLGDSGANVLTF. The CDR3 DNA is TGTGCCAGCAGTCCCCTCGGAGACTCTGGGGCCAACGTCCTGACTTTC.

This clonotype occurred many times. The rearrangement joins TRBV28 to TRBJ1-1; the D gene is possibly TRBD1 (5 bases). The CDR3 loop spans 14 amino acids. Germline V CDR1 and CDR2: MDHEN, SYDVKM. Trimming removed 4 bases at V and 4 bases at J, with 13 bases between. CDR3 DNA: TGTGCCAGCAGTTCCGTACAGGATCGCACTGAAGCTTTCTTT. Protein product: CASSSVQDRTEAFF.

In its sample, this clonotype was seen many times. The rearrangement joins TRBV2 to TRBJ1-5; D perhaps matches TRBD1 (5 bases). Germline CDR1 and CDR2: SNHLY and FYNNEI. The CDR3 length is 16 residues. The germline V and J ends were trimmed by 1 base and 1 base, with 11 bases remaining between them. CDR3 sequence: CASSEGGGVSNQPQHF. The DNA for the CDR3 is TGTGCCAGCAGTGAAGGTGGAGGGGTGAGCAATCAGCCCCAGCATTTT.

This clonotype appeared many times. The chain couples TRBV28 to TRBJ2-7, with 9 bases identical to TRBD1. Per the germline V gene, CDR1 is MDHEN and CDR2 is SYDVKM. This CDR3 has 13 amino acids. Trimming removed 6 bases from V and 6 bases from J; junction bases left unmatched: 6. CDR3 residues: CASSPGTGPEQYF. The CDR3 nucleotides read TGTGCCAGCAGCCCCGGGACAGGGCCCGAGCAGTACTTC.

This chain links TRBV20-1 with TRBJ2-4, with D unresolved. V gave up 6 bases and J gave up 0 bases, with 9 bases separating them. This CDR3 has 13 amino acids. Germline V gene lookup returns CDR1 DFQATT and CDR2 SNEGSKA (reference sequence). CDR3 bases: TGCAGTGCGGCACCCCTAGCCAAAAACATTCAGTACTTC. It encodes CSAAPLAKNIQYF.

The chain recombines TRBV30 with TRBJ1-2, with D perhaps matching TRBD1 (6 bases). The CDR3 is made up of 13 amino acids. The germline V gene encodes CDR1 GTSNPN and CDR2 SVGIG (reference sequence). V gave up 3 bases and J gave up 2 bases, with 10 bases separating them. DNA of the CDR3: TGTGCCTGGAGGGACAGCGTGAACTATGGCTACACCTTC. It specifies CAWRDSVNYGYTF.

This clonotype was observed at least ten times. This chain uses TRBV6-1 with TRBJ2-6; D possibly corresponds to TRBD1 (5 bases). This CDR3 comprises 15 residues. Germline-derived CDR1 and CDR2 are MNHNS and SASEGT. V gave up 5 bases and J gave up 0 bases, with 8 bases separating them. The CDR3 DNA follows: TGTGCCAGCAGTCCCAGGGTCTCTGGGGCCAACGTCCTGACTTTC. It encodes CASSPRVSGANVLTF.